Below, 17 T cell receptor beta chains from the same sample are listed, as sequenced in a study of shared clonotypes between healthy human individuals. Profiling relied on immunoSEQ multiplex PCR, and the TCRdb table lists in-frame clones only, not all of them. The table includes nearly 1,000,000 clones, about 80% detected once. The sequenced sample was memory CD4+ T cells sorted from blood. Subset denoted: CD45RA-negative fraction. Every receptor here comes from a young man in good health.

The chain uses TRBV28 and TRBJ1-2; D not certain. Germline V gives CDR1 MDHEN, CDR2 SYDVKM. Between the trimmed V and J ends, which lost 4 bases and 3 bases, there was a span of 6 bases. There are 12 residues in the CDR3. CDR3 in DNA: TGTGCCAGCAGTTCGAGGGACTATGGCTACACCTTC. Residues: CASSSRDYGYTF.

This clone was observed once. The genes are TRBV6-7 and TRBJ2-7; TRBD1 matches at 9 bases. TRBV6-7 is labeled an ORF, and its function is uncertain. Unmatched junction bases numbered 4, after V lost 8 bases and J lost 2 bases. This CDR3 spans 13 amino acids. Here the CDR3 reads CASPDRGPYEQYF. CDR3 bases: TGTGCCAGCCCGGACAGGGGCCCCTACGAGCAGTACTTC.

The genes are TRBV9 and TRBJ2-7, with D possibly matching TRBD1 (6 bases). V lost 4 bases and J lost 6, with 23 bases in between. There are 16 residues in the CDR3. Germline CDR1 reads SGDLS; CDR2 reads YYNGEE. CDR3 sequence: CASSPHPAQGLGEQYF. The CDR3 bases are TGTGCCAGCAGCCCCCATCCCGCACAGGGTTTGGGCGAGCAGTACTTC.

The sample holds one count of this clone. The chain couples TRBV28 to TRBJ2-2; tentatively, D is TRBD2 (6 bases). CDR1 and CDR2 from the germline V gene are MDHEN and SYDVKM. Trimming cost V 0 bases and J 5 bases, with 10 bases left between them. This CDR3 is 15 amino acids long. CDR3 nucleotides: TGTGCCAGCAGTTTATGGGGGAGCGGGACCGGGGAGCTGTTTTTT. Residues: CASSLWGSGTGELFF.

This sequence joins TRBV7-2 and TRBJ2-1; D not resolved. Germline CDR1 reads SGHTA; CDR2 reads FQGNSA. This CDR3 comprises 12 residues. Trimming pared 7 bases from V and 7 bases from J, leaving 11 bases between. The CDR3 spells CASTGPGNEQFF. The CDR3 DNA reads TGTGCCAGCACCGGCCCCGGTAATGAGCAGTTCTTC.

The V call is TRBV27, the J call TRBJ2-7; 7 nucleotides match TRBD1. Germline V lookup: CDR1 MNHEY, CDR2 SMNVEV (reference sequence). This CDR3 region has 14 residues. Unmatched junction bases numbered 11, after V lost 6 bases and J lost 6 bases. The CDR3 reads CASSPTGSVIEQYF. The CDR3, as DNA: TGTGCCAGCAGCCCGACAGGGAGTGTGATCGAGCAGTACTTC.

V gene TRBV5-1 combines with J gene TRBJ2-5; 11 positions match TRBD1. This CDR3 is 16 amino acids long. Trimming at V came to 2 bases and at J to 5 bases, leaving 8 bases not matched to a gene. The germline gives CDR1 SGHRS, CDR2 YFSETQ. The CDR3 spells CASSLTGQGVVETQYF. The DNA for the CDR3 is TGCGCCAGCAGCTTAACGGGACAGGGGGTAGTCGAGACCCAGTACTTC.

This clone was recorded only once. The V call is TRBV14, the J call TRBJ1-1; 10 bases match TRBD1. Germline V gives CDR1 SGHDN, CDR2 FVKESK. The CDR3 sequence is 18 residues long. Losses at the gene ends were 4 bases for V and 3 bases for J; bases not matched to a gene: 14. The CDR3 DNA follows: TGTGCCAGCAGCCCCCTCGGACAGGGGGGTTCGGTTGACACTGAAGCTTTCTTT. This gives the protein CASSPLGQGGSVDTEAFF.

The chain uses TRBV19 and TRBJ2-3; TRBD1 agrees at 9 bases. The CDR3 consists of 15 residues. Per germline, CDR1 LNHDA and CDR2 SQIVND (reference sequence). With 5 bases clipped from V and 1 base from J, the junction kept 4 bases outside the gene matches. The CDR3 bases are TGTGCCAGTAGTCCCCGGGACAGGGGCACAGATACGCAGTATTTT. It translates to CASSPRDRGTDTQYF.

The chain joins TRBV30 to TRBJ2-5, with 8 bases fitting TRBD1. Unmatched junction bases numbered 1, after V lost 4 bases and J lost 3 bases. The CDR3 extends over 12 amino acids. Germline V gene sequence: CDR1 GTSNPN, CDR2 SVGIG (reference sequence). This chain's CDR3 is CAWTGGKETQYF. The CDR3 nucleotides are TGTGCCTGGACAGGGGGCAAAGAGACCCAGTACTTC.

In the case of this clone: The same CDR3 also results from other DNA sequences found in this sample. The chain couples TRBV4-3 to TRBJ2-7; D gene ambiguous. CDR1 LGHNA and CDR2 YSLEER come from the germline V gene. The CDR3 loop spans 15 amino acids. The germline V and J ends were trimmed by 0 bases and 3 bases, with 12 bases remaining between them. This chain's CDR3 is CASSQDRASLYEQYF. In DNA, the CDR3 is TGCGCCAGCAGCCAAGATAGGGCCAGTCTCTACGAGCAGTACTTC.

The chain is built from TRBV7-6 and TRBJ2-2; 8 bases map to TRBD1. Losses at the gene ends were 5 bases for V and 4 bases for J; bases not matched to a gene: 12. The CDR3 consists of 17 residues. Germline-derived CDR1 and CDR2 are SGHVS and FNYEAQ. In nucleotides, the CDR3 is TGTGCCAGCAGCGCTGGACCGGGACAGGAACTCACCGGGGAGCTGTTTTTT. Translating it yields CASSAGPGQELTGELFF.

This rearrangement joins TRBV10-2 to TRBJ2-2; 7 bases match TRBD2. The V segment lost 11 bases and the J segment 1 base; nucleotides outside the gene matches: 4. CDR1 is WSHSY and CDR2 is SAAADI in the germline V gene. This CDR3 spans 13 amino acids. In nucleotides, the CDR3 is TGCGCCGGGGGGGACCTGAACACCGGGGAGCTGTTTTTT. Translated: CAGGDLNTGELFF.

CDR3 loop: CASSLGLSSGANVLTF. CDR3 DNA sequence: TGTGCCAGCAGCTTGGGACTCTCCTCTGGGGCCAACGTCCTGACTTTC. This chain connects TRBV5-8 to TRBJ2-6; unclear D gene. V lost 0 bases to trimming and J lost 0 bases, with 7 bases between them. Per the germline V gene, CDR1 is SGHTS and CDR2 is YDEGEE. The CDR3 has 16 amino acids.

In this sample, this clone turned up a few times. V gene TRBV5-6 combines with J gene TRBJ1-1; TRBD1 might be the D (5 bases). V was trimmed by 0 bases and J by 1 base, leaving 10 bases between them. The CDR3 length is 15 residues. Germline V CDR1 and CDR2: SGHDT, YYEEEE. CDR3 nucleotide sequence: TGTGCCAGCAGCTTGGGACAGTTAAGGAACACTGAAGCTTTCTTT. Encoded protein: CASSLGQLRNTEAFF.

The V call is TRBV25-1, the J call TRBJ1-1, with D possibly TRBD1 on 5 matching bases. The CDR3 is made up of 14 amino acids. V was shortened by 5 bases and J by 8 bases, with 18 bases between the two germline ends. The germline V gene has CDR1 MGHDK and CDR2 SYGVNS. The CDR3, as DNA: TGTGCCAGCAGTTTTACGACAGTGGGTCTGGAAGCTTTCTTT. Amino acid sequence: CASSFTTVGLEAFF.

The chain recombines TRBV2 with TRBJ1-1; D remains ambiguous. Trimming left V 10 bases short and J 0 bases short, with 12 bases between. Germline V CDR1 and CDR2: SNHLY, FYNNEI. The CDR3 contains 13 residues. CDR3 region: CATKEEVNTEAFF. In nucleotides, the CDR3 is TGTGCCACCAAGGAGGAAGTGAACACTGAAGCTTTCTTT.